These 31 T cell receptor beta chains were all obtained from the same sample, sequenced in a study of cytomegalovirus exposure and HLA in healthy donors. The assay was immunoSEQ multiplex PCR, and TCRdb's table has in-frame clones only and misses some. The sample shows a few hundred thousand clones, around 90% of them seen only once. The sequencing sample was made of PBMCs. These receptors were obtained from a woman aged 18-35 years in good health and CMV-seronegative.

The chain recombines TRBV6-6 with TRBJ1-4; 9 bases line up with TRBD1. The CDR3 spans 15 residues. Germline V CDR1 and CDR2: MNHNY, SVGAGI (reference sequence). V lost 5 bases and J lost 6; bases outside the gene matches: 7. The CDR3 sequence: CASSRPRDRDEKLFF. The CDR3, as DNA: TGTGCCAGCAGTCGCCCCCGGGACAGGGATGAAAAACTGTTTTTT.

The chain couples TRBV6-6 to TRBJ2-7; D is unclear. The CDR3 covers 12 residues. CDR1 and CDR2 from the germline V gene are MNHNY and SVGAGI (reference sequence). The germline V and J ends were trimmed by 7 bases and 0 bases, with 7 bases remaining between them. The CDR3 protein is CASNTASYEQYF. CDR3 sequence (DNA): TGTGCCAGCAATACAGCCTCCTACGAGCAGTACTTC.

The chain couples TRBV19 to TRBJ1-1; 9 bases fit TRBD1. The V segment lost 4 bases and the J segment 1 base; nucleotides outside the gene matches: 1. The CDR3 consists of 14 residues. Germline loops: CDR1 LNHDA, CDR2 SQIVND (reference sequence). This CDR3 reads CASSRQGGNTEAFF. The CDR3 DNA is TGTGCCAGTAGTAGACAGGGGGGGAACACTGAAGCTTTCTTT. The full variable domain, completed using reference TRBV19 and TRBJ1-1, is DGGITQSPKYLFRKEGQNVTLSCEQNLNHDAMYWYRQDPGQGLRLIYYSQIVNDFQKGDIAEGYSVSREKKESFPLTVTSAQKNPTAFYLCASSRQGGNTEAFFGQGTRLTVV.

This clone was picked up one time. The J gene is TRBJ2-3, the V gene TRBV12-5, with 7 bases identical to TRBD1. From germline, CDR1 is LGHNT and CDR2 FRNRAP. The CDR3 loop spans 17 amino acids. V trimming: 9 bases; J trimming: 4 bases; junction bases outside the gene matches: 19. CDR3: CASTRGRGFSIADTQYF. CDR3 in DNA: TGTGCTAGCACCCGGGGCAGGGGGTTTAGTATTGCAGATACGCAGTATTTT. The whole variable domain, filled in from reference TRBV12-5 and TRBJ2-3, reads DARVTQTPRHKVTEMGQEVTMRCQPILGHNTVFWYRQTMMQGLELLAYFRNRAPLDDSGMPKDRFSAEMPDATLATLKIQPSEPRDSAVYFCASTRGRGFSIADTQYFGPGTRLTVL.

The chain has TRBV28 and TRBJ1-1; the D gene is possibly TRBD1 (6 bases). V was cut by 7 bases and J by 0 bases, with 12 bases left in between. The CDR3 length is 14 residues. CDR1 is MDHEN and CDR2 is SYDVKM in the germline V gene. CDR3 bases: TGTGCCAGCAAGTCAGGGGTACTGAACACTGAAGCTTTCTTT. This translates into CASKSGVLNTEAFF.

V gene TRBV7-8 combines with J gene TRBJ2-1; 7 bases agree with TRBD1. With V trimmed by 3 bases and J by 8 bases, 1 base remained unmatched. CDR3 length: 12 residues. Per germline, CDR1 SGHVS and CDR2 FQNEAQ. CDR3 coding DNA: TGTGCCAGCAGCTTTACAGGGGATGAGCAGTTCTTC. Protein: CASSFTGDEQFF.

The genes are TRBV19 and TRBJ2-1, with 9 bases that match TRBD2. J lost 6 bases, V lost 5 bases, and 14 bases had no gene match. Germline V gives CDR1 LNHDA, CDR2 SQIVND (reference sequence). The CDR3 consists of 17 residues. The CDR3 bases are TGTGCCAGTAGTGCAACCGGGCTAGCGGGGCCAATCAATGAGCAGTTCTTC. Translated, it gives CASSATGLAGPINEQFF.

The gene calls are TRBV5-1 and TRBJ1-1; 9 bases agree with TRBD1. The CDR3 is 13 residues long. The junction had 9 bases not matched to a gene; V was cut back by 4 bases and J by 11 bases. Germline-derived CDR1 and CDR2 are SGHRS and YFSETQ. The DNA of the CDR3 is TGCGCCAGCAGCCTCGAACAGGGGGCCACCGCTTTCTTT. Translated, it gives CASSLEQGATAFF.

This chain joins TRBV5-1 and TRBJ2-7, with 9 bases identical to TRBD1. CDR1 is SGHRS and CDR2 is YFSETQ in the germline V gene. V trimming: 8 bases; J trimming: 5 bases; junction bases outside the gene matches: 11. The CDR3 is 14 residues long. The CDR3 protein is CASIPGQGNHEQYF. Here the CDR3 DNA reads TGCGCCAGTATACCGGGACAGGGTAACCACGAGCAGTACTTC.

The genes are TRBV9 and TRBJ2-7; TRBD1 matches at 7 bases. Looked up from germline, CDR1 is SGDLS and CDR2 is YYNGEE. V was pared by 3 bases and J by 3 bases, with 9 bases of the junction left unmatched. The CDR3 has 15 residues. The CDR3 bases are TGTGCCAGCAGCGCCCATGGGACAGTCGGCTACGAGCAGTACTTC. Residues: CASSAHGTVGYEQYF.

The chain is built from TRBV15 and TRBJ1-1; D is unresolved. CDR1 and CDR2 from the germline V gene are LNHNV and YYDKDF (reference sequence). There are 15 residues in the CDR3. With 0 bases removed from V and 1 base from J, the gap between germline ends came to 9 bases. CDR3 protein: CATSRETGRNTEAFF. CDR3 DNA sequence: TGTGCCACCAGCAGAGAGACCGGGAGGAACACTGAAGCTTTCTTT. The entire variable domain, with the rest obtained from reference TRBV15 and TRBJ1-1, is as follows: DAMVIQNPRYQVTQFGKPVTLSCSQTLNHNVMYWYQQKSSQAPKLLFHYYDKDFNNEADTPDNFQSRRPNTSFCFLDIRSPGLGDTAMYLCATSRETGRNTEAFFGQGTRLTVV.

The V gene is TRBV6-1, the J gene TRBJ1-3, with D unresolved. This CDR3 has 16 amino acids. Germline V lookup: CDR1 MNHNS, CDR2 SASEGT. V was trimmed by 0 bases and J by 0 bases, leaving 9 bases between them. The CDR3 region is CASSEAFFSSGNTIYF. The CDR3 DNA sequence: TGTGCCAGCAGTGAAGCATTTTTCAGCTCTGGAAACACCATATATTTT.

The chain recombines TRBV10-1 with TRBJ2-1; no clear D. The V gene lost 4 bases and the J gene lost 2 bases, with 21 bases spanning the gap. The CDR3 extends over 18 amino acids. Germline CDR1 reads WNHNN; CDR2 reads SYGVQD (reference sequence). The CDR3 DNA follows: TGCGCCAGCAGTGGGCAGAGTCGGCTGACATCAACCTACAATGAGCAGTTCTTC. Protein sequence: CASSGQSRLTSTYNEQFF.

This clone was observed once. V usage is TRBV11-2 and J usage is TRBJ1-4; TRBD1 is a possible D gene (5 bases). Germline CDR1 is SGHAT and CDR2 is FQNNGV. V was pared by 1 base and J by 4 bases, with 10 bases between. The CDR3 is 15 amino acids. The CDR3 coding sequence is TGTGCCAGCAGCTTAGGAGGGAGGGGTAATGAAAAACTGTTTTTT. This codes for CASSLGGRGNEKLFF.

This chain links TRBV7-9 with TRBJ2-2; D remains ambiguous. Germline lookup yields CDR1 SEHNR and CDR2 FQNEAQ (reference sequence). The CDR3 contains 14 residues. Between the trimmed V and J ends, which lost 1 base and 5 bases, there was a span of 8 bases. The CDR3 DNA reads TGTGCCAGCAGCTTAGGGCGGAGTACCGGGGAGCTGTTTTTT. It codes for CASSLGRSTGELFF. Drawing the rest from reference TRBV7-9 and TRBJ2-2, the complete variable domain is DTGVSQNPRHKITKRGQNVTFRCDPISEHNRLYWYRQTLGQGPEFLTYFQNEAQLEKSRLLSDRFSAERPKGSFSTLEIQRTEQGDSAMYLCASSLGRSTGELFFGEGSRLTVL.

The chain couples TRBV6-5 to TRBJ2-7, with D unresolved. V was trimmed by 2 bases and J by 2 bases, leaving 13 bases between them. Germline V gene data show CDR1 as MNHEY and CDR2 as SVGAGI. The CDR3 covers 15 residues. The CDR3 spells CASSYGAELTYEQYF. The DNA of the CDR3 is TGTGCCAGCAGTTACGGAGCAGAGCTAACCTACGAGCAGTACTTC.

This sequence joins TRBV5-1 and TRBJ2-3; TRBD1 matches 10 bases. The ends lost 4 bases at V and 5 bases at J; junction bases unmatched: 13. CDR1 is SGHRS and CDR2 is YFSETQ in the germline V gene. The CDR3 contains 17 residues. The CDR3 is CASSLRQGAVERDTQYF. In DNA, the CDR3 is TGCGCCAGCAGCCTACGACAGGGGGCTGTAGAGCGAGATACGCAGTATTTT.

This sequence joins TRBV6-5 and TRBJ2-3, with 10 bases that match TRBD2. The V segment lost 0 bases and the J segment 4 bases; nucleotides outside the gene matches: 4. The CDR3 has 16 amino acids. Germline lookup yields CDR1 MNHEY and CDR2 SVGAGI. CDR3 residues: CASSYSSLAGADTQYF. CDR3 nucleotide sequence: TGTGCCAGCAGTTACTCGAGCCTAGCGGGGGCAGATACGCAGTATTTT.

The chain uses TRBV10-3 and TRBJ2-1; D gene unclear. The CDR3 sequence is 11 residues long. V was cut by 6 bases and J by 5 bases, with 5 bases left in between. Germline-derived CDR1 and CDR2 are ENHRY and SYGVKD. CDR3 coding DNA: TGTGCCATCAGCCCAAACAATGAGCAGTTCTTC. Its translation is CAISPNNEQFF.

J is TRBJ2-2 and V is TRBV6-5, with a possible D match to TRBD1 (5 bases). This CDR3 is built from 14 residues. Per the germline V gene, CDR1 is MNHEY and CDR2 is SVGAGI. The V gene lost 6 bases and the J gene lost 4 bases, with 12 bases spanning the gap. The CDR3 nucleotides are TGTGCCAGCAGCCAGGGTACTCTCACCGGGGAGCTGTTTTTT. As protein: CASSQGTLTGELFF.

The CDR3, as DNA: TGTGCCAGCAGCTTTCGGGGGTTTAGCACAGATACGCAGTATTTT. Its translation: CASSFRGFSTDTQYF. The chain is built from TRBV7-2 and TRBJ2-3; D may be TRBD2 (6 bases). The germline V gene encodes CDR1 SGHTA and CDR2 FQGNSA. The CDR3 extends over 15 amino acids. V dropped 3 bases and J dropped 0 bases, with 10 bases sitting between them.

V gene TRBV11-3 combines with J gene TRBJ2-3; D is possibly TRBD1 (5 bases). Trimming took 8 bases from V and 2 from J, leaving 11 bases between them. The CDR3 is 13 residues long. Germline V gene sequence: CDR1 SGHNT, CDR2 YENEEA. CDR3 in DNA: TGTGCCAGCGGACATGAGACCACAGATACGCAGTATTTT. Translated: CASGHETTDTQYF.

V gene TRBV27 combines with J gene TRBJ2-2; D not certain. The CDR3 has 14 amino acids. V lost 6 bases to trimming and J lost 1 base, with 9 bases between them. Germline V gene sequence: CDR1 MNHEY, CDR2 SMNVEV (reference sequence). In DNA form, the CDR3 reads TGTGCCAGCAGGCCTACGAGGAACACCGGGGAGCTGTTTTTT. Translating gives CASRPTRNTGELFF.

The chain has TRBV5-1 and TRBJ1-2; perhaps TRBD1 as D (6 bases). Germline assignment: CDR1 SGHRS and CDR2 YFSETQ. With 7 bases removed from V and 0 bases from J, the gap between germline ends came to 16 bases. The CDR3 is 15 amino acids. The chain's CDR3 is CASRDTLLSNYGYTF. The CDR3, as DNA: TGCGCCAGCCGGGACACCCTCCTCTCTAACTATGGCTACACCTTC.

The chain has TRBV28 and TRBJ1-2, with TRBD1 identical over 7 bases. The CDR3 covers 15 residues. V was pared by 2 bases and J by 6 bases, with 9 bases of the junction left unmatched. CDR1 MDHEN and CDR2 SYDVKM come from the germline V gene. CDR3 sequence (DNA): TGTGCCAGCAGTTTACCTACAGGGGAGGCCGATGGCTACACCTTC. Its protein is CASSLPTGEADGYTF.

This clone has just a few counts. V gene TRBV6-6 combines with J gene TRBJ2-2; D ambiguous. V lost 7 bases and J 0 bases, leaving 12 bases between the germline ends. This CDR3 spans 15 amino acids. Germline V CDR1 and CDR2: MNHNY, SVGAGI (reference sequence). Written as DNA, the CDR3 is TGTGCCAGCAACCCGACAAGAGCGAACACCGGGGAGCTGTTTTTT. As protein: CASNPTRANTGELFF.

The V call is TRBV7-9, the J call TRBJ1-2; D unresolved. V was clipped by 1 base and J by 0 bases, with 15 bases between them. The CDR3 runs 17 residues. Germline V gives CDR1 SEHNR, CDR2 FQNEAQ (reference sequence). The CDR3 DNA is TGTGCCAGCAGCTTAGGTTCTCTCCGCGGCCCTAACTATGGCTACACCTTC. Translated, it gives CASSLGSLRGPNYGYTF.

This sequence joins TRBV7-7 and TRBJ2-5; 13 bases are a match to TRBD2. The CDR3 totals 13 residues. CDR1 is SSHAT, CDR2 FNYEAQ, per germline (reference sequence). CDR3 in amino acids: CASGLAGEETQYF. The CDR3 region has the DNA TGTGCTAGCGGACTAGCGGGGGAAGAGACCCAGTACTTC.

The chain employs TRBV23-1 and TRBJ1-1; D is perhaps TRBD1 (6 bases). TRBV23-1 is annotated as an ORF whose role is uncertain. The CDR3 has 16 amino acids. V was shortened by 2 bases and J by 1 base, with 14 bases between the two germline ends. CDR3 in DNA: TGCGCCAGCAGTCAAGGGTCCGGGACAACGAACACTGAAGCTTTCTTT. Protein product: CASSQGSGTTNTEAFF.

The rearrangement links TRBV6-6 to TRBJ2-3, with 10 bases matching TRBD2. Germline CDR1 MNHNY, CDR2 SVGAGI (reference sequence). Trimming took 7 bases from V and 6 from J; bases not matched to a gene: 7. The CDR3 is made up of 14 amino acids. The CDR3, as DNA: TGTGCCAGCACCCTAGCGGGGGCGGCGGATACGCAGTATTTT. It encodes CASTLAGAADTQYF.

The CDR3 loop reads CASSSDRGPYEQYF. The CDR3 coding sequence is TGTGCCAGCAGTTCAGACAGGGGGCCCTACGAGCAGTACTTC. This sequence joins TRBV27 and TRBJ2-7; 10 nucleotides match TRBD1. Germline V CDR1 and CDR2: MNHEY, SMNVEV (reference sequence). This CDR3 is 14 amino acids long. V was clipped by 4 bases and J by 2 bases; unmatched bases: 2.